This T cell receptor (beta chain) comes out of a study of T-cell memory formation after mild COVID-19 (dated by TCRdb to the early 2020s). Describing the broader study: Most TCR sequence clusters were specific to one of the two donors. In a couple of donors, T-cell clones that expanded and contracted after mild COVID-19 were tracked by sequencing TCRalpha and TCRbeta repertoires over time. Two young, previously healthy adult volunteers made up the cohort, one male and one female.

The investigation overall reported the following: SARS-CoV-2 specificity was not confirmed for the second-wave clones peaking on day 37. Clones contracting from day 15 to 85 had balanced CD4/CD8 phenotypes, while a second wave expanding from day 15 to 37 was biased towards CD4+. Contracting CD4+ clones were located mainly in the CM and EM memory subsets, whereas CD8+ clones were found to be enriched in EMRA. Some responding clones were detected in pre-infection memory, suggesting pre-existing cross-reactive memory T cells joined the SARS-CoV-2 response. Only two mild cases were covered by the study, and larger cohorts that include severe cases with pre-infection samples were considered necessary.

The data were produced on an Illumina NovaSeq 6000. TCRalpha and TCRbeta cDNA libraries were constructed by 5'RACE with constant-segment primers, with sample barcodes and unique molecular identifiers being introduced. RNA was extracted from every sample with Trizol reagent. Amplification of the libraries took two PCR steps, and the second step added a second sample barcode plus Illumina TruSeq adapters. The libraries were sequenced on an Illumina NovaSeq using 2 x 150 bp paired-end reads. As for how the authors treated the data: Reads were demultiplexed and collapsed into UMI-guided consensus sequences with migec v1.2.7. Using mixcr v2.1.11, UMI consensuses were aligned to TRA and TRB V and J templates and then assembled into clonotypes. Expanded or contracted clonotypes were those called significant by both edgeR and NoisET, with noise models trained on biological replicates. For edgeR calls, the thresholds were a false discovery rate-adjusted p below 0.01 and a log2 fold-change of 1. As an exploratory analysis of dynamics, max-normalized trajectories of the 1000 most abundant clonotypes were examined by PCA with hierarchical clustering. Separately sequenced CD4+ and CD8+ repertoires were used to assign the CD4 or CD8 phenotype of responding clones. TCRdb reprocessing: public reads trimmed at Q25 with fastp, clones called with MiXCR, in-frame beta chains kept. Records with the same CDR3 protein are collapsed into one entry carrying the most frequent genes and DNA. TCRdb's processing, not the authors', yielded these V and J calls. The sample has 280,000 or so distinct CDR3 sequences on record, approximately 8% of them singletons. Approximately 22% of the sample is in the top ten clones.

This clonotype was observed a few times. No antigen is known for it. The input lacks base qualities; no much larger clone sits a single base away. PBMCs were isolated by Ficoll-Paque density gradient centrifugation. The CDR3 goes from the cysteine to the phenylalanine over 15 residues. Of all the DNA, just the CDR3 is kept, 45 bases in frame from base 1. Trimming at the junction amounts to 3 bases on V and 4 bases on J, and the germline ends lie 15 bases apart. The V gene is TRBV12-3 or TRBV12-4 and the J gene is TRBJ1-1, with no confident D gene call. This sequence was found in a man in his late teens or twenties who had mild COVID-19 (a few samples of this study predate the infection). The sample titles of this study are shuffled in the database, so cell type and time point are left out; the donor was told from shared clones. The specimen was PBMCs or a T cell subset sorted from them (not recorded which). The CDR3: CASSFGATIATEAFF. The base sequence is TGTGCCAGCAGTTTCGGCGCGACCATTGCCACTGAAGCTTTCTTT.